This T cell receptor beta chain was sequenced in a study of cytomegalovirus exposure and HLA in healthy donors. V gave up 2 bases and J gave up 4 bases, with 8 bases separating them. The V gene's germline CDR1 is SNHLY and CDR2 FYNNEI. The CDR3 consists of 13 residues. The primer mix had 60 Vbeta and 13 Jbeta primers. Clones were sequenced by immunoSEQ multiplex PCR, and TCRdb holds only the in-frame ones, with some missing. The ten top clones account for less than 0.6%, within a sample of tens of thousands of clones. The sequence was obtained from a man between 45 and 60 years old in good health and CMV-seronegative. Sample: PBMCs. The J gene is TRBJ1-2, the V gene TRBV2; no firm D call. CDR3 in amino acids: CASSESNSYGYTF. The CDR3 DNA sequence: TGTGCCAGCAGTGAAAGCAACAGCTATGGCTACACCTTC.